The present TCR beta chain was sequenced within a study of shared T cell receptors in the human thymus. This clone occurred once. At one of its ends the junction is not consistent with the germline gene, which may arise from a read error. Generated by immunoSEQ multiplex PCR, the TCRdb table keeps only in-frame clones and is missing some. The top ten hold roughly 0.0097% of the sample, which has some 700,000 clones, roughly 90% seen once. This sample also appeared in a second study, on human thymus T cells. That investigation notes: Highly overlapping thymic repertoires among unrelated individuals were reported in related research.

This receptor was obtained from a boy under three years old with a congenital heart defect. Sequenced material: thymocytes.

CDR3 residues: CASRGGFGREGF. The DNA for the CDR3 is TGTGCCAGCAGGGGGGGATTTGGCCGGGAGGGTTTC. V and J are TRBV28 and TRBJ2-7, with 8 bases that match TRBD2. Germline loops: CDR1 MDHEN, CDR2 SYDVKM. CDR3 length: 12 amino acids. The full variable domain, its missing parts supplied by reference TRBV28 and TRBJ2-7, is DVKVTQSSRYLVKRTGEKVFLECVQDMDHENMFWYRQDPGLGLRLIYFSYDVKMKEKGDIPEGYSVSREKKERFSLILESASTNQTSMYLCASRGGFGREGFGPGTRLTVT.